The rows below give T cell receptor beta chains drawn from one sample of a study of cytomegalovirus exposure and HLA in healthy donors. TCRdb's table, derived via immunoSEQ multiplex PCR, lists solely in-frame clones and lacks some. Of 120,000 to 150,000 clones listed, 79% were seen once; the top ten hold about 0.91%. The material sequenced was PBMCs. Receptors were obtained from a man younger than 35 in good health and CMV-seronegative. Each CDR3 is given with its conserved first and last residue. Each record gives: CDR3 protein, CDR3 DNA, clone size, D gene, J gene, V gene. The D gene is left open where the match is weak. Size tells how often a clone was seen (once, few, many) or the class of an expanded clone, and some rows leave it out.

cdr3_aa: CASSLSSGGETQYF; cdr3_nt: TGCGCCAGCAGCTTGTCGTCCGGAGGGGAGACCCAGTACTTC; clone_size: -; d_call: -; j_call: TRBJ2-5; v_call: TRBV5-1
cdr3_aa: CASSHQDMNTEAFF; cdr3_nt: TGCGCCAGCAGCCATCAAGACATGAACACTGAAGCTTTCTTT; clone_size: -; d_call: -; j_call: TRBJ1-1; v_call: TRBV4-1
cdr3_aa: CSSSLGWTGTQETQYF; cdr3_nt: TGTTCCAGCAGCTTAGGGTGGACAGGTACGCAAGAGACCCAGTACTTC; clone_size: -; d_call: TRBD1; j_call: TRBJ2-5; v_call: TRBV7-9
cdr3_aa: CASSLWDSRSYNEQFF; cdr3_nt: TGTGCCAGCAGCCTGTGGGACAGTCGCTCCTACAATGAGCAGTTCTTC; clone_size: -; d_call: TRBD1; j_call: TRBJ2-1; v_call: TRBV7-2
cdr3_aa: CASSTGTGMADTQYF; cdr3_nt: TGTGCCAGTAGTACTGGGACAGGGATGGCAGATACGCAGTATTTT; clone_size: -; d_call: TRBD1; j_call: TRBJ2-3; v_call: TRBV19
cdr3_aa: CASSLGLASPGTGELFF; cdr3_nt: TGTGCCAGCAGCTTGGGTCTAGCGTCCCCAGGGACCGGGGAGCTGTTTTTT; clone_size: -; d_call: -; j_call: TRBJ2-2; v_call: TRBV5-4
cdr3_aa: CASSLYGGTSNAEAFF; cdr3_nt: TGTGCCAGCAGCTTATATGGGGGCACATCTAATGCTGAAGCTTTCTTT; clone_size: -; d_call: -; j_call: TRBJ1-1; v_call: TRBV7-6
cdr3_aa: CASSLDRGGCYEKLFF; cdr3_nt: TGTGCCAGCAGCCTGGACAGGGGAGGTTGTTATGAAAAACTGTTTTTT; clone_size: -; d_call: TRBD1; j_call: TRBJ1-4; v_call: TRBV6-7
cdr3_aa: CASSMVGAGNQPQHF; cdr3_nt: TGTGCCAGTAGTATGGTGGGGGCGGGCAATCAGCCCCAGCATTTT; clone_size: -; d_call: -; j_call: TRBJ1-5; v_call: TRBV19
cdr3_aa: CASSLVGVLDEQFF; cdr3_nt: TGTGCCAGCAGCTTAGTCGGGGTTTTAGATGAGCAGTTCTTC; clone_size: few; d_call: -; j_call: TRBJ2-1; v_call: TRBV11-2
cdr3_aa: CASSLTVNTEAFF; cdr3_nt: TGTGCCAGTAGTTTAACAGTGAACACTGAAGCTTTCTTT; clone_size: -; d_call: -; j_call: TRBJ1-1; v_call: TRBV19
cdr3_aa: CSVDGQGDDTQYF; cdr3_nt: TGCAGCGTTGATGGGCAGGGGGATGATACGCAGTATTTT; clone_size: -; d_call: TRBD1; j_call: TRBJ2-3; v_call: TRBV29-1
cdr3_aa: CASSSSGQSTEAFF; cdr3_nt: TGTGCCAGCTCATCCTCCGGACAGAGCACTGAAGCTTTCTTT; clone_size: -; d_call: -; j_call: TRBJ1-1; v_call: TRBV18
cdr3_aa: CASSPTWTGGYEQYF; cdr3_nt: TGTGCCAGCTCACCAACGTGGACAGGGGGCTACGAGCAGTACTTC; clone_size: -; d_call: TRBD1; j_call: TRBJ2-7; v_call: TRBV18
cdr3_aa: CASSLAGAGPTDTQYF; cdr3_nt: TGTGCCAGCAGCTTAGCGGGGGCAGGGCCCACAGATACGCAGTATTTT; clone_size: -; d_call: -; j_call: TRBJ2-3; v_call: TRBV7-2
cdr3_aa: CSVAWTGNYEQYF; cdr3_nt: TGCAGCGTCGCTTGGACAGGGAACTACGAGCAGTACTTC; clone_size: -; d_call: TRBD1; j_call: TRBJ2-7; v_call: TRBV29-1
cdr3_aa: CASSEALGTGGYGYTF; cdr3_nt: TGTGCCAGCAGTGAAGCGCTGGGGACAGGGGGCTATGGCTACACCTTC; clone_size: few; d_call: TRBD1; j_call: TRBJ1-2; v_call: TRBV6-1
cdr3_aa: CSVSHSGRGPSYEQYF; cdr3_nt: TGCAGCGTTTCTCACAGCGGCAGGGGTCCTTCCTACGAGCAGTACTTC; clone_size: -; d_call: -; j_call: TRBJ2-7; v_call: TRBV29-1
cdr3_aa: CASSEALRQAADRRYGYTF; cdr3_nt: TGTGCCAGCAGTGAAGCGCTTAGACAGGCGGCTGACCGACGGTATGGCTACACCTTC; clone_size: -; d_call: -; j_call: TRBJ1-2; v_call: TRBV6-1
cdr3_aa: CASSALNTGSGNTIYF; cdr3_nt: TGCGCCAGCAGCGCGCTAAACACAGGGTCCGGAAACACCATATATTTT; clone_size: -; d_call: -; j_call: TRBJ1-3; v_call: TRBV5-1
cdr3_aa: CSSSSSYEQYF; cdr3_nt: TGTTCCAGCAGCTCGAGCTACGAGCAGTACTTC; clone_size: once; d_call: -; j_call: TRBJ2-7; v_call: TRBV7-9
cdr3_aa: CASSSPRNFNYGYTF; cdr3_nt: TGTGCCAGCAGCTCCCCGAGGAATTTCAACTATGGCTACACCTTC; clone_size: -; d_call: -; j_call: TRBJ1-2; v_call: TRBV7-9
cdr3_aa: CAWSGAGGVNTGELFF; cdr3_nt: TGTGCCTGGAGTGGGGCGGGGGGGGTGAACACCGGGGAGCTGTTTTTT; clone_size: -; d_call: TRBD2; j_call: TRBJ2-2; v_call: TRBV30
cdr3_aa: CASSYITGPTRNTEAFF; cdr3_nt: TGTGCCAGCAGCTACATCACAGGGCCAACAAGGAACACTGAAGCTTTCTTT; clone_size: -; d_call: -; j_call: TRBJ1-1; v_call: TRBV27
cdr3_aa: CASSILTGYEQYF; cdr3_nt: TGTGCCAGCAGTATACTTACAGGGTACGAGCAGTACTTC; clone_size: -; d_call: -; j_call: TRBJ2-7; v_call: TRBV27
cdr3_aa: CASSLSRVSEAFF; cdr3_nt: TGTGCCAGCAGTTTATCCAGGGTTTCTGAAGCTTTCTTT; clone_size: -; d_call: -; j_call: TRBJ1-1; v_call: TRBV6-6
cdr3_aa: CASRTGTSWGYTF; cdr3_nt: TGTGCCAGCAGGACCGGGACAAGTTGGGGCTACACCTTC; clone_size: -; d_call: -; j_call: TRBJ1-2; v_call: TRBV2
cdr3_aa: CAWSVLSRGVYNEQFF; cdr3_nt: TGTGCCTGGAGTGTACTCTCCCGGGGGGTTTACAATGAGCAGTTCTTC; clone_size: -; d_call: TRBD2; j_call: TRBJ2-1; v_call: TRBV30
cdr3_aa: CATSRDTGWLNGYTF; cdr3_nt: TGTGCCACCAGCAGAGATACAGGGTGGCTGAATGGCTACACCTTC; clone_size: -; d_call: -; j_call: TRBJ1-2; v_call: TRBV15
cdr3_aa: CASSLDYGDKQFF; cdr3_nt: TGTGCCAGCAGCTTAGATTACGGGGACAAGCAGTTCTTC; clone_size: once; d_call: -; j_call: TRBJ2-1; v_call: TRBV7-9
cdr3_aa: CASRAQGLYYGYTF; cdr3_nt: TGTGCCAGCAGAGCCCAGGGGCTGTACTATGGCTACACCTTC; clone_size: -; d_call: -; j_call: TRBJ1-2; v_call: TRBV2
cdr3_aa: CASSSVTTNEKLFF; cdr3_nt: TGTGCCAGCAGTTCGGTCACAACTAATGAAAAACTGTTTTTT; clone_size: few; d_call: -; j_call: TRBJ1-4; v_call: TRBV28
cdr3_aa: CASSSGNTGELFF; cdr3_nt: TGTGCCAGCAGCTCGGGAAACACCGGGGAGCTGTTTTTT; clone_size: -; d_call: -; j_call: TRBJ2-2; v_call: TRBV13